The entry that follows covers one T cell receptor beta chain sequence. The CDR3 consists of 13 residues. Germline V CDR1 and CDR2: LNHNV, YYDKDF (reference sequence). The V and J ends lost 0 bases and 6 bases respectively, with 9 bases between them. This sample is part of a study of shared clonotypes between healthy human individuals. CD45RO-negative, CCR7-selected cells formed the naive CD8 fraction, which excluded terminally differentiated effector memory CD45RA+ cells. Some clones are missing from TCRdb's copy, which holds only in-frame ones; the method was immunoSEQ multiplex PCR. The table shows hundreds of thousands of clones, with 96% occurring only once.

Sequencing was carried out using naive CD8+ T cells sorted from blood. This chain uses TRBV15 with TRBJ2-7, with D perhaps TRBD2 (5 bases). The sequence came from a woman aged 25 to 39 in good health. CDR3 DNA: TGTGCCACCAGCAGAGATACGGGATCCGAGCAGTACTTC. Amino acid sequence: CATSRDTGSEQYF.